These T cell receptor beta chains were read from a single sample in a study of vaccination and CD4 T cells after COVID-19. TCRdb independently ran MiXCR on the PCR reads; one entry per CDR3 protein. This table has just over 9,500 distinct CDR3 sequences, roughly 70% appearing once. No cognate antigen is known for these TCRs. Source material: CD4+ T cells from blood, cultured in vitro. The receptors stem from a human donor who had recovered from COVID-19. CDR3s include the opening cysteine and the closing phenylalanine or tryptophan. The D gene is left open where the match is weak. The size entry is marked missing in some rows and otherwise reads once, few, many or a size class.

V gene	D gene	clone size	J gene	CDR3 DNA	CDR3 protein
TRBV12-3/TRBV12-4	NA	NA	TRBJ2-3	TGTGCCAGCAGACCCTCGGGGACAGATACGCAGTATTTT	CASRPSGTDTQYF
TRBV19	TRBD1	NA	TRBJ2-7	TGTGCCAGTAGTATAGGGGGGACAGAATCCTACGAGCAGTACTTC	CASSIGGTESYEQYF
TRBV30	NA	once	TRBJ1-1	TGTGCCTGGGGAGTCCTTACCCCAGCGGGAAACACTGAAGCTTTCTTT	CAWGVLTPAGNTEAFF
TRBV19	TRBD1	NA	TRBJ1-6	TGTGCCAGTAGTATGAACTGGGACAGCGCCGGTAATTCACCCCTCCACTTT	CASSMNWDSAGNSPLHF
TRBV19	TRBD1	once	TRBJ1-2	TGTGCCAGTGACGAGCCTAAGGGACAGAGCTATGGCTACACCTTC	CASDEPKGQSYGYTF
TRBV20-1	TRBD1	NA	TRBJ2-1	TGCAGTGCTAGCCTACAGGGGGCTGCCTACAATGAGCAGTTCTTC	CSASLQGAAYNEQFF
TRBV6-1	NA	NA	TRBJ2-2	TGTGCCAGCAACGGCCTCGGGAGCACCGGGGAGCTGTTTTTT	CASNGLGSTGELFF
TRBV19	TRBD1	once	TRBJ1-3	TGTGCCAGCCGGGACAGGGGCCGCTCTGGAAACACCATATATTTT	CASRDRGRSGNTIYF
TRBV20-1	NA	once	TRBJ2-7	TGCAGTGCTAGAGCCCTGACAAGGATCTCCTACGAGCAGTACTTC	CSARALTRISYEQYF
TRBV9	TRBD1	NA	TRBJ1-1	TGTGCCAGCAGCGCAAGGAGCGGGACAGTGAGCACTGAAGCTTTCTTT	CASSARSGTVSTEAFF
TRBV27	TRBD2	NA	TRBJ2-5	TGTGCCAGCAGTTTATCGGCAAGCGGGGGGGCAAAGACCCAGTACTTC	CASSLSASGGAKTQYF
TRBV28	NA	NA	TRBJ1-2	TGTGCCAGCAAGATCGAGTCGTATGGCTACACCTTC	CASKIESYGYTF
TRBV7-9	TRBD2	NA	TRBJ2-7	TGTGCCAGCAGCCCTAGGGGAGCGGGAGGCCTCTACGAGCAGTACTTC	CASSPRGAGGLYEQYF
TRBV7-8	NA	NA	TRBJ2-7	TGTGCCAGCAGCTTAAGTAGGGGCGGGACAGATTCTTACGAGCAGTACTTC	CASSLSRGGTDSYEQYF
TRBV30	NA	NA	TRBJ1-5	TGTGCCTGGAGTGTAGGCAGGCTTGATCAGCCCCAGCATTTT	CAWSVGRLDQPQHF
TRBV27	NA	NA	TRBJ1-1	TGTGCCAGCACCCCGGGGGGGGTCGGTACTGAAGCTTTCTTT	CASTPGGVGTEAFF
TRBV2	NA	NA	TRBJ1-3	TGTGCCAGCAGTGTAGGGGGAAACACCATATATTTT	CASSVGGNTIYF
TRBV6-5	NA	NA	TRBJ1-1	TGTGCCAGCAGTTACTCGAGTGGGGGGAGGACTGAAGCTTTCTTT	CASSYSSGGRTEAFF
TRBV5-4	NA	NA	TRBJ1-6	TGTGCCAGCAGCTTGGTAGAGGGTTTACTCCTTTCACCCCTCCACTTT	CASSLVEGLLLSPLHF
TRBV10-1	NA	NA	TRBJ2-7	TGCGCCAGCAGCTCGGACAACTACGAGCAGTACTTC	CASSSDNYEQYF
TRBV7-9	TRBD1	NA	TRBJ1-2	TGTGCCAGCAGCCCCCGACAGGGCCCAAACTATGGCTACACCTTC	CASSPRQGPNYGYTF
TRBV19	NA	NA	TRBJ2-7	TGTGCCAGTAGTATAGTCTTTGGGGCAGGCCGATACGAGCAGTACTTC	CASSIVFGAGRYEQYF
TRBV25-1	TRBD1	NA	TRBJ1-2	TGTGCCAGCACTTCGTACCGTGACAGGGGGAATGGCTACACCTTC	CASTSYRDRGNGYTF
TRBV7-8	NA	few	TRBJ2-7	TGTGCCAGCAGCTTAGAAACAGGGTATTCTCTTTACGAGCAGTACTTC	CASSLETGYSLYEQYF
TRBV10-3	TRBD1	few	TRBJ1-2	TGTGCCATCACCCCAAGACAGGGAGGCTATGGCTACACCTTC	CAITPRQGGYGYTF
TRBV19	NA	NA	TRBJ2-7	TGTGCCAGTAGTGTACAGGTTTCGGGCGAGCAGTACTTC	CASSVQVSGEQYF
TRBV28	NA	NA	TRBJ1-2	TGTGCCACCCACGGCAGCCCTAACTATGGCTACACCTTC	CATHGSPNYGYTF
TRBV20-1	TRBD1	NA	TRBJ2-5	TGCAGTGCTAGAGACCCAGGGGGCGCCGGGGAGACCCAGTACTTC	CSARDPGGAGETQYF
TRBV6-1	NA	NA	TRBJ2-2	TGTGCCAGCTATATTCTGAGTGGGGGGGAGCTGTTTTTT	CASYILSGGELFF
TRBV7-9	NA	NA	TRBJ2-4	TGTGCCAGCAGCCAGCTTCGGACGGAAAACATTCAGTACTTC	CASSQLRTENIQYF
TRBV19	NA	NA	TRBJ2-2	TGTGCCAGTAGCCTGGGGTCTAGCAGGGCCGGGGAGCTGTTTTTT	CASSLGSSRAGELFF